These 13 T cell receptor beta chains share one sample of origin, sequenced in a study of post-analysis software for immune sequencing data (dated by TCRdb to the mid-2010s). What the authors observed across the whole study: Patients showed significantly higher frequencies than controls for about five TRBV segments, among them TRBV5-6, TRBV5-1 and TRBV20-1.

No antigen has been identified for these receptors. The library was built by means of PCR. The sequencer listed for this sample is Illumina HiSeq 2500. To reduce PCR and sequencing biases, unique molecular identifiers were incorporated into the TCR beta cDNA libraries. The public reads were run again by TCRdb, first through fastp at Q25 and then through MiXCR, and only productive beta chains were kept. Duplicate CDR3 protein sequences are folded into a single record with the most common DNA and genes. The sample table records 600,000 to 750,000 distinct CDR3 sequences; 55% to 60% of these occur just once. The ten largest clonotypes hold approximately 10% of the sample. Sample: blood. The receptors here all came from a girl aged 2 to 9 with multiple sclerosis.

This clonotype came up a few times. The V call is TRBV15, the J call TRBJ2-1; D is perhaps TRBD1 (6 bases). The CDR3 runs 13 residues. V lost 5 bases and J 8 bases, leaving 13 bases between the germline ends. Germline loops: CDR1 LNHNV, CDR2 YYDKDF (reference sequence). The CDR3 loop is CATSGTGYDEQFF. In nucleotides, the CDR3 is TGTGCCACCAGCGGAACAGGGTATGATGAGCAGTTCTTC.

This chain's CDR3 is CAISGPTSDRGDQPQHF. CDR3 DNA sequence: TGTGCCATCAGTGGGCCCACCTCGGACAGGGGAGATCAGCCCCAGCATTTT. J is TRBJ1-5 and V is TRBV10-3, with TRBD1 matching 9 bases. The CDR3 spans 17 residues. Germline-derived CDR1 and CDR2 are ENHRY and SYGVKD. V lost 4 bases, J lost 5 bases, and 12 bases stayed unmatched.

The chain is built from TRBV6-5 and TRBJ2-7; no reliable D call. The germline V gene has CDR1 MNHEY and CDR2 SVGAGI. Trimming stripped 6 bases from V and 4 bases from J, with 16 bases between. The CDR3 loop spans 14 amino acids. The CDR3 bases are TGTGCCAGCAGACCTCTGGCGTCCCATTACGAGCAGTACTTC. Translating gives CASRPLASHYEQYF.

This clonotype showed up just a few times. V usage is TRBV18 and J usage is TRBJ2-7, with 8 bases matching TRBD1. This CDR3 contains 14 residues. Germline trimming cut 4 bases from V and 0 bases from J; bases unmatched to any gene: 2. Germline loops: CDR1 KGHSH, CDR2 LQKENI. The CDR3 DNA is TGTGCCAGCTCACGGGACAGGAGCTCCTACGAGCAGTACTTC. Amino acids: CASSRDRSSYEQYF.

This chain links TRBV28 with TRBJ2-7; D uncertain. The CDR3 consists of 13 residues. CDR1 is MDHEN and CDR2 is SYDVKM in the germline V gene. V shed 6 bases and J shed 4 bases, with 13 bases lying between them. The CDR3 protein is CASSPTTLYEQYF. The CDR3 DNA reads as TGTGCCAGCAGCCCCACCACCTTATACGAGCAGTACTTC.

The genes are TRBV29-1 and TRBJ2-5, with TRBD2 matching 9 bases. Germline V gene sequence: CDR1 SQVTM, CDR2 ANQGSEA. The CDR3 runs 12 residues. J gave up 11 bases and V 6 bases, and 10 bases lay outside the gene matches. CDR3 sequence reads: CSVRGGLREQYF. In DNA form, the CDR3 reads TGCAGCGTGCGGGGGGGCCTACGTGAGCAGTACTTC.

The rearrangement joins TRBV7-2 to TRBJ1-2; TRBD1 aligns across 7 bases. The CDR3 runs to 15 residues. Germline lookup yields CDR1 SGHTA and CDR2 FQGNSA. The V gene end was trimmed by 5 bases and the J gene end by 7 bases; junction bases not matched to a gene: 13. In DNA form, the CDR3 reads TGTGCCAGCAGCCGACTACGGCAGGGGGGTGGTGGCTACACCTTC. The encoded protein is CASSRLRQGGGGYTF. The full variable domain, rest sourced from reference TRBV7-2 and TRBJ1-2, is GAGVSQSPSNKVTEKGKDVELRCDPISGHTALYWYRQSLGQGLEFLIYFQGNSAPDKSGLPSDRFSAERTGGSVSTLTIQRTQQEDSAVYLCASSRLRQGGGGYTFGSGTRLTVV.

The chain combines TRBV9 with TRBJ2-3; D is perhaps TRBD1 (5 bases). Germline V gene lookup returns CDR1 SGDLS and CDR2 YYNGEE. The CDR3 runs 15 residues. Trimming left V 0 bases short and J 2 bases short, with 10 bases between. CDR3 residues: CASSVGGTLTDTQYF. CDR3 DNA sequence: TGTGCCAGCAGCGTAGGGGGCACCCTCACAGATACGCAGTATTTT.

This clonotype was seen a handful of times. The rearrangement links TRBV7-3 to TRBJ2-6, with D possibly being TRBD1 (6 bases). This CDR3 has 17 amino acids. Trimming shortened V by 5 bases and J by 0 bases, and 14 bases separated the two germline ends. Germline V gene sequence: CDR1 SGHTA, CDR2 FQGTGA. CDR3 amino acids: CASSPGHAFSGANVLTF. The CDR3 DNA reads TGTGCCAGCAGCCCGGGACACGCGTTCTCTGGGGCCAACGTCCTGACTTTC.

The chain uses TRBV6-4 and TRBJ2-5; TRBD2 matches 8 bases. The end of the DNA fits TRBJ2-7 better, so the J call may be wrong. Germline loops: CDR1 MRHNA, CDR2 SNTAGT. CDR3 length equals 15 residues. The CDR3: CASSEGPSGSDEQYF. CDR3 DNA sequence: TGTGCCAGCAGTGAGGGTCCCAGCGGGAGTGACGAGCAGTACTTC.

This chain's CDR3 is CSAPSLRPDTQYF. For the CDR3, the DNA is TGCAGTGCTCCCTCTCTTAGGCCAGATACGCAGTATTTT. The chain combines TRBV20-1 with TRBJ2-3; D is ambiguous. The CDR3 spans 13 residues. V lost 5 bases to trimming and J lost 4 bases, with 13 bases between them. Germline values: CDR1 DFQATT, CDR2 SNEGSKA (reference sequence).

This clonotype showed up just a few times. The rearrangement uses TRBV29-1 and TRBJ1-2, with 9 bases identical to TRBD1. The germline gives CDR1 SQVTM, CDR2 ANQGSEA. The CDR3 is 12 amino acids. V lost 7 bases to trimming and J lost 9 bases; unmatched junction nucleotides: 9. The CDR3: CSANSGQGSYTF. In DNA form, the CDR3 reads TGCAGCGCCAATTCCGGACAGGGGAGCTACACCTTC.

The rearrangement uses TRBV7-9 and TRBJ1-1; 7 bases agree with TRBD1. CDR1 is SEHNR, CDR2 FQNEAQ, per germline (reference sequence). This CDR3 region has 14 residues. V gave up 5 bases and J gave up 1 base; unmatched junction bases: 4. CDR3 region: CASSARTGNTEAFF. As DNA, the CDR3 is TGTGCCAGCAGCGCCCGGACAGGGAACACTGAAGCTTTCTTT.